This TCR beta chain derives from a study of T cell responses to AZD1222 COVID-19 vaccine. Germline V CDR1 and CDR2: SGHDT, YYEEEE. Trimming took 0 bases from V and 5 from J; bases not matched to a gene: 14. The CDR3 covers 18 residues. The method was immunoSEQ multiplex PCR; TCRdb's version includes in-frame clones alone and lacks a portion of them. This table has around 83,000 clones, approximately 90% appearing once. V and J are TRBV5-6 and TRBJ2-5; 9 bases align to TRBD1. The specimen was peripheral blood, collected 28 days after the second AZD1222 dose. The source is an adult who received the AZD1222 COVID-19 vaccine. DNA for the CDR3: TGTGCCAGCAGCTTGGTTGTTCCGGACAGGGGCAGAAGGGAGACCCAGTACTTC. Its protein product is CASSLVVPDRGRRETQYF. Supplemented by reference TRBV5-6 and TRBJ2-5, the full variable domain reads DAGVTQSPTHLIKTRGQQVTLRCSPKSGHDTVSWYQQALGQGPQFIFQYYEEEERQRGNFPDRFSGHQFPNYSSELNVNALLLGDSALYLCASSLVVPDRGRRETQYFGPGTRLLVL.